The clone carrying this T cell receptor beta chain was counted between two and nine times. The CDR3 extends over 13 amino acids. Germline CDR1 and CDR2: SEHNR and FQNEAQ (reference sequence). V shed 3 bases and J shed 4 bases, with 8 bases lying between them. These data come from a study of Graves' ophthalmopathy and Graves' hyperthyroidism. Pregnant or lactating patients and those with other autoimmune diseases or uncontrolled infections were excluded. Amplification of the TCR beta CDR3 regions used RNA transcripts (as template). HTBI primers were used in a first-round RT-PCR, which preceded a second-round multiplex PCR. Using its own MiXCR run on the multiplex PCR reads, TCRdb lists one record per CDR3 protein. In the table there are about 550,000 distinct CDR3 sequences, less than 40% of which are singletons.

This chain links TRBV7-9 with TRBJ2-3; D is perhaps TRBD1 (5 bases). The receptor comes from an adult man with Graves' hyperthyroidism. The sample taken for sequencing was peripheral blood or thyroid tissue (not recorded which). CDR3 amino acids: CASSLDMPDTQYF. DNA for the CDR3: TGTGCCAGCAGCTTGGACATGCCAGATACGCAGTATTTT.